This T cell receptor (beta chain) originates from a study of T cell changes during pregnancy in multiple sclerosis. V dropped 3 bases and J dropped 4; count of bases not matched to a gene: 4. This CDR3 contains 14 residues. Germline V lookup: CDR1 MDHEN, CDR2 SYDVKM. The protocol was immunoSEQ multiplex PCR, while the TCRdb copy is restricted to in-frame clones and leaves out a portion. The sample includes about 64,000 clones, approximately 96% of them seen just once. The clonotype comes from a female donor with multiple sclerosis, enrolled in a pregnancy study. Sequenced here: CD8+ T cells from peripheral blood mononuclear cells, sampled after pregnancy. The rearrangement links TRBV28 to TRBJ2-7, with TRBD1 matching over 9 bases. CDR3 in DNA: TGTGCCAGCAGTTTGCAGGGACAGGGTTACGAGCAGTACTTC. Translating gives CASSLQGQGYEQYF.